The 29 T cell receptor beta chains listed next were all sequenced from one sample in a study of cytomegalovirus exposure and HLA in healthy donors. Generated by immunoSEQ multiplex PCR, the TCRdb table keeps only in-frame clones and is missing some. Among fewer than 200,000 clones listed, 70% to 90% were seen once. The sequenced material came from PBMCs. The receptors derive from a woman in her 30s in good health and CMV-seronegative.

The CDR3 loop is CSARRSDTQYF. CDR3 coding DNA: TGCAGTGCTAGAAGGTCAGATACGCAGTATTTT. The V and J genes are TRBV20-1 and TRBJ2-3, with no clear D. The germline V gene has CDR1 DFQATT and CDR2 SNEGSKA (reference sequence). V lost 2 bases to trimming and J lost 4 bases, with 4 bases between them. The CDR3 has 11 residues.

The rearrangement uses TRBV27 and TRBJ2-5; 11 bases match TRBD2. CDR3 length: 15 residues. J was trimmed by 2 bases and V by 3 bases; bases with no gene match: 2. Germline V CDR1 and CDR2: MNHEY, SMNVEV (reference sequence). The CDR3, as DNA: TGTGCCAGCAGTTTGCTAGCGGGGGGTCAAGAGACCCAGTACTTC. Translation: CASSLLAGGQETQYF.

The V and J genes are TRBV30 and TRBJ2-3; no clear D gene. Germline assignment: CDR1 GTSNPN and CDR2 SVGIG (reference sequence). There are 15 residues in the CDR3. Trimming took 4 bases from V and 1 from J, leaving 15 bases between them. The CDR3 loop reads CAWTPGQRGTDTQYF. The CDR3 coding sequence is TGTGCCTGGACCCCCGGCCAGCGAGGCACAGATACGCAGTATTTT.

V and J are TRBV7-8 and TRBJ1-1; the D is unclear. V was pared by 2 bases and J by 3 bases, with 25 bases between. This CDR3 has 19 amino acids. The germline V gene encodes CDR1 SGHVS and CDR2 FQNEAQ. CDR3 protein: CASSLTVTHLVRGDTEAFF. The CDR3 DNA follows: TGTGCCAGCAGCTTAACCGTAACCCATCTCGTCCGTGGCGACACTGAAGCTTTCTTT.

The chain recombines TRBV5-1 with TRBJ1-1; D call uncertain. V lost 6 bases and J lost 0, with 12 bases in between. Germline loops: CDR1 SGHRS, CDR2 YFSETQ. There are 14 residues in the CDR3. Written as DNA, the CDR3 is TGCGCCAGCACCCTTACAGCCCTGAACACTGAAGCTTTCTTT. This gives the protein CASTLTALNTEAFF.

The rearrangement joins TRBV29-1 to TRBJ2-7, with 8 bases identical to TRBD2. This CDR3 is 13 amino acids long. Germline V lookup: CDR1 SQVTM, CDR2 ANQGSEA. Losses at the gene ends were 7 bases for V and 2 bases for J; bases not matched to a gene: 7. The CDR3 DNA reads TGCAGCGCCGGGACTAGTAAAACCTACGAGCAGTACTTC. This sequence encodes CSAGTSKTYEQYF.

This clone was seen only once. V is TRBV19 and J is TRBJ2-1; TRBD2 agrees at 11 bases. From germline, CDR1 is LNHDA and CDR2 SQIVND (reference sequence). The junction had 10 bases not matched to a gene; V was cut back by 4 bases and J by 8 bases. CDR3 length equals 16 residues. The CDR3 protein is CASSTLAGGPRDEQFF. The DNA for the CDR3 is TGTGCCAGTAGTACTCTAGCGGGAGGACCAAGGGATGAGCAGTTCTTC. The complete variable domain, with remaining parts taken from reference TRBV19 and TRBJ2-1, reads DGGITQSPKYLFRKEGQNVTLSCEQNLNHDAMYWYRQDPGQGLRLIYYSQIVNDFQKGDIAEGYSVSREKKESFPLTVTSAQKNPTAFYLCASSTLAGGPRDEQFFGPGTRLTVL.

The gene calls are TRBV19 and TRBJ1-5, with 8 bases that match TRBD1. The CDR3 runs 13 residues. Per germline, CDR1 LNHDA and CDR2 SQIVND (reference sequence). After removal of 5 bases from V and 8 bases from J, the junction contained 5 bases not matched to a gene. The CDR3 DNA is TGTGCCAGTAGTCTGGACAGGGAGAAGCCCCAGCATTTT. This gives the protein CASSLDREKPQHF.

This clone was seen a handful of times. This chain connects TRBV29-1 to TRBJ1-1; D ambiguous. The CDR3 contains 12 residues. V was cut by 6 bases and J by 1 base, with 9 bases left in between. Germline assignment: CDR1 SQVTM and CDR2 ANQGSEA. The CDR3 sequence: CSVRRGNTEAFF. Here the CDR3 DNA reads TGCAGCGTCAGACGGGGGAACACTGAAGCTTTCTTT.

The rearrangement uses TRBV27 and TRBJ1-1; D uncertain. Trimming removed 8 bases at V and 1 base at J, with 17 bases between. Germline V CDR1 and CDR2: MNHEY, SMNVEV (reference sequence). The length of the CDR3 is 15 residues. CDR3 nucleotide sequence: TGTGCCAGCTCGCTCCGGGTCTCGGGGAACACTGAAGCTTTCTTT. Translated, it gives CASSLRVSGNTEAFF.

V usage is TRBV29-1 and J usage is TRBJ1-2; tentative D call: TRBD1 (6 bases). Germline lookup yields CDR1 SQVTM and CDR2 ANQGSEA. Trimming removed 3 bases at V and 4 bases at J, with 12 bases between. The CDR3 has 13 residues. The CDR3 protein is CSVEFRGSYGYTF. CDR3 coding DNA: TGCAGCGTTGAGTTCAGGGGATCCTATGGCTACACCTTC.

The CDR3 loop is CASSVGVGRVGGTEAFF. The CDR3 region has the DNA TGTGCCAGCAGCGTAGGGGTTGGTAGGGTCGGCGGCACTGAAGCTTTCTTT. The V and J genes are TRBV9 and TRBJ1-1; no definite D call. V was trimmed by 0 bases and J by 4 bases, leaving 19 bases between them. Germline V CDR1 and CDR2: SGDLS, YYNGEE. This CDR3 comprises 17 residues.

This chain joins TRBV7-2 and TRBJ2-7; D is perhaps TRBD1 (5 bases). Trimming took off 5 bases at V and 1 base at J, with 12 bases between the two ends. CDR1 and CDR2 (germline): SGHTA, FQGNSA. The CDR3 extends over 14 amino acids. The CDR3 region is CASSPGWISYEQYF. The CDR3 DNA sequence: TGTGCCAGCAGCCCAGGGTGGATTTCCTACGAGCAGTACTTC.

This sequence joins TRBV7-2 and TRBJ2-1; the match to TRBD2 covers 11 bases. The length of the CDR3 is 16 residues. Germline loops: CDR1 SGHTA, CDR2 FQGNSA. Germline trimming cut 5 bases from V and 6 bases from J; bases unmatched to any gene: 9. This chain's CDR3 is CASSPFSGGAFNEQFF. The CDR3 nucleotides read TGTGCCAGCAGCCCCTTTAGCGGGGGGGCGTTCAATGAGCAGTTCTTC.

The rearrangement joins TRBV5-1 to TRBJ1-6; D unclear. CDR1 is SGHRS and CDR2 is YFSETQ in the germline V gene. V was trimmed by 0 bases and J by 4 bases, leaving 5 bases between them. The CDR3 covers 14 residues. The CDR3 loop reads CASSLEQYNSPLHF. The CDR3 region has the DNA TGCGCCAGCAGCTTGGAACAGTATAATTCACCCCTCCACTTT.

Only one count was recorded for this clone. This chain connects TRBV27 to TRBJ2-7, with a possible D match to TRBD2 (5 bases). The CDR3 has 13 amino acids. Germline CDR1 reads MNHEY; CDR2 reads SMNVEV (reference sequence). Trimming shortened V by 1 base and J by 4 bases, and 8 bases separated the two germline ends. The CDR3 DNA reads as TGTGCCAGCAGTTTATACTCGGGATACGAGCAGTACTTC. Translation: CASSLYSGYEQYF.

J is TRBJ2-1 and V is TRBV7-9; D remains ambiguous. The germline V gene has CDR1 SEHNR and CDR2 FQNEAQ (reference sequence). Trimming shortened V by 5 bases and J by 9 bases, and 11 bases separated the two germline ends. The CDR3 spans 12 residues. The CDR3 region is CASSLGWSEQFF. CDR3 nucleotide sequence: TGTGCCAGCAGCCTGGGTTGGAGTGAGCAGTTCTTC.

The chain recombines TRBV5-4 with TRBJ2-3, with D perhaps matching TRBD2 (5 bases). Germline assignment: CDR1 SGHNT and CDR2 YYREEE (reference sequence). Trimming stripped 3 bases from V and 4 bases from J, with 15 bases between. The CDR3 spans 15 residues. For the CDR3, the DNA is TGTGCCAGCAGCTACGGGGTGAGGGAACCAGATACGCAGTATTTT. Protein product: CASSYGVREPDTQYF.

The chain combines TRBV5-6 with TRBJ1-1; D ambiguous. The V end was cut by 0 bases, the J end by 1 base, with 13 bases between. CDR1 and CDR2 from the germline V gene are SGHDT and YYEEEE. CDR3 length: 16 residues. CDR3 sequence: CASSLVRRQTNTEAFF. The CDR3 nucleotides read TGTGCCAGCAGCTTGGTTCGGAGGCAGACGAACACTGAAGCTTTCTTT. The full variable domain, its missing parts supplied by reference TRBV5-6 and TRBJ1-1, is DAGVTQSPTHLIKTRGQQVTLRCSPKSGHDTVSWYQQALGQGPQFIFQYYEEEERQRGNFPDRFSGHQFPNYSSELNVNALLLGDSALYLCASSLVRRQTNTEAFFGQGTRLTVV.

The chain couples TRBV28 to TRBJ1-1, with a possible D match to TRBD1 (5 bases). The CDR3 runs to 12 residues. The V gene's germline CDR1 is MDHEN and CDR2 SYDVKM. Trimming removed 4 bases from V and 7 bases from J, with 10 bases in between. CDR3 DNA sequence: TGTGCCAGCAGTTCGACAGATTTTGAAGCTTTCTTT. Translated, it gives CASSSTDFEAFF.

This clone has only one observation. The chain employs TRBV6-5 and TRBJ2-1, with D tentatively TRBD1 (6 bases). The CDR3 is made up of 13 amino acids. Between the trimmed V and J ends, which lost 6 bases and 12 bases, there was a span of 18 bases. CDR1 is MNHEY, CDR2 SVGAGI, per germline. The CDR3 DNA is TGTGCCAGCAGCTCGGACAGTTCCGGTACGCAGTTCTTC. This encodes CASSSDSSGTQFF.

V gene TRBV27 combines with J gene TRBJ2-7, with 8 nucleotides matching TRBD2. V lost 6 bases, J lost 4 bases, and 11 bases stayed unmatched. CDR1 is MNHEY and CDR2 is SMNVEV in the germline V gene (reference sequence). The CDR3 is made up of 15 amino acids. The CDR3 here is CASRPGGGMRYEQYF. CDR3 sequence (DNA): TGTGCCAGCAGGCCCGGGGGGGGTATGAGATACGAGCAGTACTTC.

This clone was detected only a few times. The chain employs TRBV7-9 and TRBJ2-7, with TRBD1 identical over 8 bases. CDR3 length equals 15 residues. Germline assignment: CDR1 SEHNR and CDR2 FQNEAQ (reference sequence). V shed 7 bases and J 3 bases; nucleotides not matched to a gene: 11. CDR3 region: CASMPRGTGHYEQYF. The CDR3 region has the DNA TGTGCCAGCATGCCAAGGGGGACAGGCCACTACGAGCAGTACTTC. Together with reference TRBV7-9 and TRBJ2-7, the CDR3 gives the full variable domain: DTGVSQNPRHKITKRGQNVTFRCDPISEHNRLYWYRQTLGQGPEFLTYFQNEAQLEKSRLLSDRFSAERPKGSFSTLEIQRTEQGDSAMYLCASMPRGTGHYEQYFGPGTRLTVT.

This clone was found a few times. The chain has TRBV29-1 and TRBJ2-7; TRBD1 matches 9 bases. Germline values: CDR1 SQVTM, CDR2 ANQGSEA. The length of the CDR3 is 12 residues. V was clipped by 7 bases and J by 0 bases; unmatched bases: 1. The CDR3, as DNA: TGCAGCGGGACAGGGGACTCCTACGAGCAGTACTTC. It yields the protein CSGTGDSYEQYF.

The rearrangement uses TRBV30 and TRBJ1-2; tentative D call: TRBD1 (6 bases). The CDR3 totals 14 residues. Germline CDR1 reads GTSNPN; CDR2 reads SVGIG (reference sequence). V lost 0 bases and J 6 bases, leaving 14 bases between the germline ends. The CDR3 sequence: CAWSVGAGAHGYTF. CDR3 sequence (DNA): TGTGCCTGGAGTGTAGGGGCAGGGGCCCATGGCTACACCTTC.

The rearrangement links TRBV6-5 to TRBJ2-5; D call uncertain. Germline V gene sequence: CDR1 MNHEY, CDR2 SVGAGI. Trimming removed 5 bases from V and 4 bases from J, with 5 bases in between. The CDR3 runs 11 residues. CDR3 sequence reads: CASSQGETQYF. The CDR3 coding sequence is TGTGCCAGCAGTCAAGGAGAGACCCAGTACTTC.

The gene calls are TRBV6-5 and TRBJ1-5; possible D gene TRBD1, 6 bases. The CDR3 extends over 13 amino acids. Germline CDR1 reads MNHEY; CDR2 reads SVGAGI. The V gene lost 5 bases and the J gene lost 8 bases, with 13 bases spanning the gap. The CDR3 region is CASSPNEGEPQHF. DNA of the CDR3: TGTGCCAGCAGTCCTAACGAGGGGGAGCCCCAGCATTTT.

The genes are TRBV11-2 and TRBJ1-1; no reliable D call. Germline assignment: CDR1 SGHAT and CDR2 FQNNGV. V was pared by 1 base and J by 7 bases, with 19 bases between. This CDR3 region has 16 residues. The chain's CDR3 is CASSLARAKSSDEAFF. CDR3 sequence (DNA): TGTGCCAGCAGCTTAGCCCGGGCCAAGTCAAGTGATGAAGCTTTCTTT.

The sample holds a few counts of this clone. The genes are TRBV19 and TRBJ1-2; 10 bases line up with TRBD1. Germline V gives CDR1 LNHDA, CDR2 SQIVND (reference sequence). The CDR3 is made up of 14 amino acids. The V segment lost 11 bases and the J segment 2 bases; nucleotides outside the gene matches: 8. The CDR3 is CAAGTGDTNYGYTF. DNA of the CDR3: TGTGCCGCTGGGACAGGGGATACAAACTATGGCTACACCTTC.